This is a list of T cell receptor beta chains from one sample in a study of cytomegalovirus exposure and HLA in healthy donors. The assay was immunoSEQ multiplex PCR, and TCRdb's table has in-frame clones only and misses some. The table has roughly 80,000 clones, approximately 60% seen once. What was sequenced was PBMCs. All receptors derive from a male donor in good health and CMV-seropositive. Each CDR3 is given with its conserved first and last residue. Fields, in order: J gene, clone size, V gene, D gene, CDR3 DNA, CDR3 protein. The D gene is left open where the match is weak. Only some rows state a clone size, as once, few, many or a class for expanded clones.

j_call: TRBJ1-2
clone_size: -
v_call: TRBV7-9
d_call: -
cdr3_nt: TGTGCCAGCAGCTTACCCCCGGGGGGGGAAAACTATGGCTACACCTTC
cdr3_aa: CASSLPPGGENYGYTF

j_call: TRBJ2-3
clone_size: -
v_call: TRBV6-1
d_call: -
cdr3_nt: TGTGCCAGCATCCAGGTGTTTAGCACAGATACGCAGTATTTT
cdr3_aa: CASIQVFSTDTQYF

j_call: TRBJ2-5
clone_size: -
v_call: TRBV28
d_call: TRBD2
cdr3_nt: TGTGCCAGCAGTTTAGCCGGGCGGGGGGGCACTCAAGAGACCCAGTACTTC
cdr3_aa: CASSLAGRGGTQETQYF

j_call: TRBJ2-7
clone_size: -
v_call: TRBV6-5
d_call: TRBD1
cdr3_nt: TGTGCCAGCAGCCGGGACAGATCCTACGAGCAGTACTTC
cdr3_aa: CASSRDRSYEQYF

j_call: TRBJ1-1
clone_size: -
v_call: TRBV2
d_call: -
cdr3_nt: TGTGCCAGCAGTGTGGACAGTAGGATGAACACTGAAGCTTTCTTT
cdr3_aa: CASSVDSRMNTEAFF

j_call: TRBJ1-1
clone_size: few
v_call: TRBV19
d_call: -
cdr3_nt: TGTGCCAGTAGTATTGAGGGGGTTCAGGGCACTGAAGCTTTCTTT
cdr3_aa: CASSIEGVQGTEAFF

j_call: TRBJ1-1
clone_size: -
v_call: TRBV5-1
d_call: -
cdr3_nt: TGCGCCAGCGGCAGGGACTACCGTTCCATGAACACTGAAGCTTTCTTT
cdr3_aa: CASGRDYRSMNTEAFF

j_call: TRBJ2-2
clone_size: -
v_call: TRBV7-2
d_call: -
cdr3_nt: TGTGCCAGCAGCTCAACGACTAGTGCGGCCGGGGAGCTGTTTTTT
cdr3_aa: CASSSTTSAAGELFF

j_call: TRBJ1-4
clone_size: -
v_call: TRBV6-1
d_call: TRBD1
cdr3_nt: TGTGCCAGCACCTGGGACAGGGGGGGGGAACTGTTTTTT
cdr3_aa: CASTWDRGGELFF

j_call: TRBJ1-2
clone_size: -
v_call: TRBV2
d_call: -
cdr3_nt: TGTGCCAGCAGCTCCTTATCGGCGGGCCTCTATGGCTACACCTTC
cdr3_aa: CASSSLSAGLYGYTF

j_call: TRBJ1-1
clone_size: -
v_call: TRBV18
d_call: -
cdr3_nt: TGTGCCAGCTCACGCGACAGGAACACTGAAGCTTTCTTT
cdr3_aa: CASSRDRNTEAFF

j_call: TRBJ2-7
clone_size: -
v_call: TRBV7-2
d_call: TRBD2
cdr3_nt: TGTGCCAGCAGCCAGGGGAGAGCGGGAGGTTCCAACGAGCAGTACTTC
cdr3_aa: CASSQGRAGGSNEQYF

j_call: TRBJ2-5
clone_size: few
v_call: TRBV7-6
d_call: -
cdr3_nt: TGTGCCAGCAGCTTTAGTACAGGCCCTCAAGAGACCCAGTACTTC
cdr3_aa: CASSFSTGPQETQYF

j_call: TRBJ2-3
clone_size: -
v_call: TRBV7-9
d_call: TRBD2
cdr3_nt: TGTGCCAGCAGCTTAGTAGCTAGCGGGGGGGCCATGGATACGCAGTATTTT
cdr3_aa: CASSLVASGGAMDTQYF

j_call: TRBJ2-1
clone_size: -
v_call: TRBV27
d_call: TRBD2
cdr3_nt: TGTGCCAGCAGCCAACTAGCGGGGGGGCACGATGAGCAGTTCTTC
cdr3_aa: CASSQLAGGHDEQFF

j_call: TRBJ1-4
clone_size: -
v_call: TRBV2
d_call: -
cdr3_nt: TGTGCCAGCAGTGGGGCAGGGTACGAAAAACTGTTTTTT
cdr3_aa: CASSGAGYEKLFF

j_call: TRBJ1-2
clone_size: -
v_call: TRBV6-5
d_call: TRBD1
cdr3_nt: TGTGCCAGCAGGCTGACAGGGGACTATGGCTACACCTTC
cdr3_aa: CASRLTGDYGYTF

j_call: TRBJ1-1
clone_size: few
v_call: TRBV5-8
d_call: TRBD1
cdr3_nt: TGTGCCAGCAGCTCCCGAACGGGACAGGGTAGCACTGAAGCTTTCTTT
cdr3_aa: CASSSRTGQGSTEAFF

j_call: TRBJ1-2
clone_size: once
v_call: TRBV7-8
d_call: -
cdr3_nt: TGTGCCAGCAGCTTCGGGACATCTGGGGGCTACACCTTC
cdr3_aa: CASSFGTSGGYTF

j_call: TRBJ2-7
clone_size: -
v_call: TRBV9
d_call: TRBD2
cdr3_nt: TGTGCCAGCAGCGTAAGCGGGGGTTACTCCTACGAGCAGTACTTC
cdr3_aa: CASSVSGGYSYEQYF

j_call: TRBJ1-1
clone_size: -
v_call: TRBV4-1
d_call: -
cdr3_nt: TGCGCCAGCAGCCAGCACGGGACATTGAACACTGAAGCTTTCTTT
cdr3_aa: CASSQHGTLNTEAFF

j_call: TRBJ2-7
clone_size: -
v_call: TRBV5-1
d_call: -
cdr3_nt: TGCGCCAGCAGCTCCACAGGGCTCCACGAGCAGTACTTC
cdr3_aa: CASSSTGLHEQYF

j_call: TRBJ2-1
clone_size: -
v_call: TRBV9
d_call: TRBD2
cdr3_nt: TGTGCCAGCAGCTTAACTAGCGGGAGCGGGAGTGAGCAGTTCTTC
cdr3_aa: CASSLTSGSGSEQFF

j_call: TRBJ1-1
clone_size: few
v_call: TRBV6-5
d_call: -
cdr3_nt: TGTGCCAGCAGTTACTCAGGGGTGTTCACTGAAGCTTTCTTT
cdr3_aa: CASSYSGVFTEAFF

j_call: TRBJ2-7
clone_size: -
v_call: TRBV6-5
d_call: -
cdr3_nt: TGTGCCAGCAGTCTGAGCTCCTACGAGCAGTACTTC
cdr3_aa: CASSLSSYEQYF

j_call: TRBJ2-1
clone_size: -
v_call: TRBV27
d_call: TRBD2
cdr3_nt: TGTGCCAGCAGTCCCCGACTAGCGGGAGGACATGAGCAGTTCTTC
cdr3_aa: CASSPRLAGGHEQFF

j_call: TRBJ1-2
clone_size: once
v_call: TRBV2
d_call: -
cdr3_nt: TGTGCCAGCAGTGCGTCGGGATATGGCTACACCTTC
cdr3_aa: CASSASGYGYTF

j_call: TRBJ2-3
clone_size: once
v_call: TRBV25-1
d_call: -
cdr3_nt: TGTGCCAGCGATTCAGGGTATGGAACAGATACGCAGTATTTT
cdr3_aa: CASDSGYGTDTQYF

j_call: TRBJ2-1
clone_size: once
v_call: TRBV7-2
d_call: -
cdr3_nt: TGTGCCAGCAGCTTTAGCTACAATGAGCAGTTCTTC
cdr3_aa: CASSFSYNEQFF

j_call: TRBJ1-1
clone_size: -
v_call: TRBV10-3
d_call: -
cdr3_nt: TGTGCCATCAGGGTAGGGGACACTGAAGCTTTCTTT
cdr3_aa: CAIRVGDTEAFF

j_call: TRBJ2-5
clone_size: -
v_call: TRBV29-1
d_call: -
cdr3_nt: TGCAGCGTCGCGGTAGTTGGGGAGACCCAGTACTTC
cdr3_aa: CSVAVVGETQYF

j_call: TRBJ1-5
clone_size: -
v_call: TRBV19
d_call: -
cdr3_nt: TGTGCCAGTAGTATAGGAACAGGGTTCGTACAGCCCCAGCATTTT
cdr3_aa: CASSIGTGFVQPQHF

j_call: TRBJ2-2
clone_size: -
v_call: TRBV7-8
d_call: -
cdr3_nt: TGTGCCAGCAGCTGGGTCGGGGGGCAGAAGAACACCGGGGAGCTGTTTTTT
cdr3_aa: CASSWVGGQKNTGELFF